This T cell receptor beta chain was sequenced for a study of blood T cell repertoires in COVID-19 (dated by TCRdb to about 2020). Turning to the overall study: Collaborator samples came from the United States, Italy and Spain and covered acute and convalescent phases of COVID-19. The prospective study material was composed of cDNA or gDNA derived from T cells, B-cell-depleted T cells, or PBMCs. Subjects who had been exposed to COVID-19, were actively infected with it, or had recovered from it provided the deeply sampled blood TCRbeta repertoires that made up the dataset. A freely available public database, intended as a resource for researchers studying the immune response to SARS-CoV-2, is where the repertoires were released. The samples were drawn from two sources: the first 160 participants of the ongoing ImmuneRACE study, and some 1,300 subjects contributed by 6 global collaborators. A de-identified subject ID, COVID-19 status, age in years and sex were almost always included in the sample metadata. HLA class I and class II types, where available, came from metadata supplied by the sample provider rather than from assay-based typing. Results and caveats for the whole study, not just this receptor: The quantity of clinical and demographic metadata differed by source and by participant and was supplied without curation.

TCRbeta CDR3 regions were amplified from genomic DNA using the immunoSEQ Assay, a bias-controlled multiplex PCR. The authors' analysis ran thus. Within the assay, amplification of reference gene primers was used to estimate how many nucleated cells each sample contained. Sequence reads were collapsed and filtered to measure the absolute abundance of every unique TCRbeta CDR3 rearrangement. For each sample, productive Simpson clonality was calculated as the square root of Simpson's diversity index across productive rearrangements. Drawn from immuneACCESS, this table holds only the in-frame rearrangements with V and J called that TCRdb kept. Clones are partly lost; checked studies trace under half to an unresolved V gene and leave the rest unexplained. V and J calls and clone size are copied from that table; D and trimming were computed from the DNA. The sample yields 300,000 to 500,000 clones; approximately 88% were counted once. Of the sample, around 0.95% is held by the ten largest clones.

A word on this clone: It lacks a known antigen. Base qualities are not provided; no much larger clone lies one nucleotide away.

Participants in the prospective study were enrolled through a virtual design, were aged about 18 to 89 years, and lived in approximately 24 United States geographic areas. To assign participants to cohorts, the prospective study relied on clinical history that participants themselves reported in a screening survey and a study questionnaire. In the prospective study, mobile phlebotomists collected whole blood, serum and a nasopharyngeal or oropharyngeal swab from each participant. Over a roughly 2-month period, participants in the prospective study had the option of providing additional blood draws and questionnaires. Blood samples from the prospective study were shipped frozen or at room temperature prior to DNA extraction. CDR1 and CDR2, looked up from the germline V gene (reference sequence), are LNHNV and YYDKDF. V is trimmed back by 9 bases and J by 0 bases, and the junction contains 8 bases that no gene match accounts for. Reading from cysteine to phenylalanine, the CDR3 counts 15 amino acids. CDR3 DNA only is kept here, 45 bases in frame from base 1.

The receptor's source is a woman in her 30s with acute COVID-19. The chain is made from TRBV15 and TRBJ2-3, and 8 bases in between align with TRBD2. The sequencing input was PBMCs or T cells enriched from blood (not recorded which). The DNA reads TGTGCCACAAATCCGGGGGGGCCAAGCACAGATACGCAGTATTTT. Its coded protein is CATNPGGPSTDTQYF.